This passage covers 22 T cell receptor beta chains from one sample sequenced in a study of T cell repertoires in cytomegalovirus infection. TCRdb reprocessed the reads via MiXCR and lists one record per CDR3 protein. The repertoire includes around 740,000 distinct CDR3 sequences, 35% to 45% of them detected once, and under 3.5% sits in the top ten. The sample consisted of PBMCs. These receptors all stem from a human donor in good health (CMV status not recorded). Some clones in this sample may be carry-over from other donors' samples.

A few counts support this clonotype. The chain joins TRBV2 to TRBJ1-3; no firm D call. CDR1 and CDR2 from the germline V gene are SNHLY and FYNNEI. The V and J ends lost 2 bases and 0 bases respectively, with 11 bases between them. This CDR3 region has 16 residues. The CDR3 region has the DNA TGTGCCAGCAGTGAAACGATTTCCCTCTCTGGAAACACCATATATTTT. Translated, it gives CASSETISLSGNTIYF.

This clonotype appeared a few times. This chain links TRBV15 with TRBJ1-6; TRBD1 matches 10 bases. The CDR3 is 16 amino acids. The V segment lost 2 bases and the J segment 10 bases; nucleotides outside the gene matches: 8. Germline CDR1 reads LNHNV; CDR2 reads YYDKDF (reference sequence). The CDR3 loop reads CATSRSRDRGRSPLHF. For the CDR3, the DNA is TGTGCCACCAGCAGAAGCCGGGACAGGGGTAGGTCACCCCTCCACTTT. The full variable domain, rest sourced from reference TRBV15 and TRBJ1-6, is DAMVIQNPRYQVTQFGKPVTLSCSQTLNHNVMYWYQQKSSQAPKLLFHYYDKDFNNEADTPDNFQSRRPNTSFCFLDIRSPGLGDTAMYLCATSRSRDRGRSPLHFGNGTRLTVT.

The rearrangement joins TRBV27 to TRBJ1-6; 7 bases align to TRBD1. Germline values: CDR1 MNHEY, CDR2 SMNVEV (reference sequence). The junction had 5 bases not matched to a gene; V was cut back by 4 bases and J by 5 bases. The CDR3 has 15 amino acids. CDR3 nucleotides: TGTGCCAGCAGTTGGAGGGGGCGGGATAATTCACCCCTCCACTTT. Encoded protein: CASSWRGRDNSPLHF.

This chain joins TRBV7-9 and TRBJ2-1; TRBD1 matches at 9 bases. The germline gives CDR1 SEHNR, CDR2 FQNEAQ (reference sequence). The V and J ends lost 4 bases and 1 base, in that order; junction bases with no gene match: 14. This CDR3 is built from 19 residues. CDR3: CASSSRMGTGSLSYNEQFF. In DNA form, the CDR3 reads TGTGCCAGCAGCTCGCGAATGGGGACAGGGAGTTTGTCCTACAATGAGCAGTTCTTC.

To note about this clonotype: A much larger clonotype is one base distant, so this may be a read error. Lacking the conserved final phenylalanine or tryptophan, this CDR3 likely reflects a read error. The CDR3 coding sequence is TGTGCCAGCAGCTTCAGCGTACTAGCGGGAGCTGATGAGCAGTTCTTA. Its translation is CASSFSVLAGADEQFL. The V and J genes are TRBV7-2 and TRBJ2-1; 11 nucleotides match TRBD2. The ends lost 3 bases at V and 8 bases at J; junction bases unmatched: 9. Germline values: CDR1 SGHTA, CDR2 FQGNSA. The CDR3 is made up of 16 amino acids.

The J gene is TRBJ1-2, the V gene TRBV12-3 or TRBV12-4; D uncertain. Trimming left V 4 bases short and J 4 bases short, with 7 bases between. The CDR3 spans 12 residues. The CDR3 spells CASSSLAYGYTF. CDR3 nucleotide sequence: TGTGCCAGCAGTTCCCTGGCCTATGGCTACACCTTC.

The chain links TRBV20-1 to TRBJ1-5; 7 bases are shared with TRBD1. Germline V gene sequence: CDR1 DFQATT, CDR2 SNEGSKA (reference sequence). V trimming: 1 base; J trimming: 6 bases; junction bases outside the gene matches: 3. The CDR3 sequence is 13 residues long. DNA of the CDR3: TGCAGTGCTAGAGGGGACAGAGCTCAGCCCCAGCATTTT. The encoded protein is CSARGDRAQPQHF.

Only a few counts were recorded for this clonotype. This chain connects TRBV11-2 to TRBJ2-4; D is possibly TRBD1 (5 bases). Trimming removed 6 bases at V and 6 bases at J, with 18 bases between. The CDR3 has 15 amino acids. Germline CDR1 and CDR2: SGHAT and FQNNGV. The CDR3 reads CASRLFSDSLNIQYF. CDR3 sequence (DNA): TGTGCCAGCAGATTATTCTCAGACAGTTTAAACATTCAGTACTTC. The variable domain in full, with the rest retrieved from reference TRBV11-2 and TRBJ2-4, is EAGVAQSPRYKIIEKRQSVAFWCNPISGHATLYWYQQILGQGPKLLIQFQNNGVVDDSQLPKDRFSAERLKGVDSTLKIQPAKLEDSAVYLCASRLFSDSLNIQYFGAGTRLSVL.

This clonotype showed up just a few times. The chain employs TRBV28 and TRBJ2-1; D possibly corresponds to TRBD2 (6 bases). V was cut by 2 bases and J by 5 bases, with 13 bases left in between. Germline V gene lookup returns CDR1 MDHEN and CDR2 SYDVKM. The CDR3 totals 15 residues. The CDR3 region is CASSLRGGVNNEQFF. CDR3 in DNA: TGTGCCAGCAGTTTAAGAGGCGGGGTTAACAATGAGCAGTTCTTC. Full variable domain (missing parts from reference TRBV28 and TRBJ2-1): DVKVTQSSRYLVKRTGEKVFLECVQDMDHENMFWYRQDPGLGLRLIYFSYDVKMKEKGDIPEGYSVSREKKERFSLILESASTNQTSMYLCASSLRGGVNNEQFFGPGTRLTVL.

This clonotype has more than one count but fewer than ten. The chain has TRBV28 and TRBJ2-7; perhaps TRBD2 as D (6 bases). CDR1 and CDR2 from the germline V gene are MDHEN and SYDVKM. Trimming left V 5 bases short and J 4 bases short, with 15 bases between. The length of the CDR3 is 14 residues. CDR3 nucleotides: TGTGCCAGCAGTGGACTGGGCGGGATTTACGAGCAGTACTTC. It codes for CASSGLGGIYEQYF.

This chain uses TRBV5-1 with TRBJ2-7; no clear D gene. Germline V gene lookup returns CDR1 SGHRS and CDR2 YFSETQ. This CDR3 has 13 residues. Trimming took off 3 bases at V and 2 bases at J, with 9 bases between the two ends. The CDR3 nucleotides read TGCGCCAGCAGCTCTACATCGACCTACGAGCAGTACTTC. It codes for CASSSTSTYEQYF.

The gene calls are TRBV5-1 and TRBJ2-2, with D perhaps assigned TRBD1 or TRBD2 (5 bases each). V lost 3 bases, J lost 6 bases, and 12 bases lay in between. The CDR3 has 14 amino acids. Germline V gives CDR1 SGHRS, CDR2 YFSETQ. The CDR3 DNA sequence: TGCGCCAGCAGCTCCGGGACCGGCGCCGGGGAGCTGTTTTTT. Translating gives CASSSGTGAGELFF.

The V gene is TRBV19, the J gene TRBJ1-2; D uncertain. CDR1 is LNHDA and CDR2 is SQIVND in the germline V gene (reference sequence). This CDR3 has 13 residues. V shed 2 bases and J shed 2 bases, with 6 bases lying between them. The CDR3 reads CASSIPENYGYTF. The CDR3, as DNA: TGTGCCAGTAGTATACCAGAAAACTATGGCTACACCTTC.

This clonotype was observed once. This rearrangement joins TRBV19 to TRBJ1-2, with D perhaps TRBD1 (6 bases). CDR1 is LNHDA and CDR2 is SQIVND in the germline V gene (reference sequence). There are 15 residues in the CDR3. Trimming left V 4 bases short and J 5 bases short, with 17 bases between. In nucleotides, the CDR3 is TGTGCCAGTAGTAGTTTTCTGAGGGACAAGTATGGCTACACCTTC. Translation: CASSSFLRDKYGYTF. Drawing the rest from reference TRBV19 and TRBJ1-2, the complete variable domain is DGGITQSPKYLFRKEGQNVTLSCEQNLNHDAMYWYRQDPGQGLRLIYYSQIVNDFQKGDIAEGYSVSREKKESFPLTVTSAQKNPTAFYLCASSSFLRDKYGYTFGSGTRLTVV.

The chain joins TRBV14 to TRBJ2-7; no reliable D call. Germline CDR1 SGHDN, CDR2 FVKESK. This CDR3 region has 14 residues. Between the trimmed V and J ends, which lost 0 bases and 1 base, there was a span of 7 bases. The CDR3 protein is CASSQEPDSYEQYF. The CDR3 DNA follows: TGTGCCAGCAGCCAAGAGCCGGATTCCTACGAGCAGTACTTC.

This clonotype was seen more than once but under ten times. This chain joins TRBV11-2 and TRBJ1-1; D is possibly TRBD1 (6 bases). From germline, CDR1 is SGHAT and CDR2 FQNNGV. The CDR3 is made up of 16 amino acids. With 6 bases removed from V and 1 base from J, the gap between germline ends came to 18 bases. This CDR3 is CASRPNRGPRNTEAFF. CDR3 nucleotides: TGTGCCAGCAGACCCAACCGGGGGCCCCGGAACACTGAAGCTTTCTTT.

The gene calls are TRBV19 and TRBJ1-1; 10 bases are a match to TRBD1. The CDR3 length is 17 residues. The V and J ends lost 7 bases and 4 bases, in that order; junction bases with no gene match: 15. CDR1 is LNHDA, CDR2 SQIVND, per germline (reference sequence). In nucleotides, the CDR3 is TGTGCCAGTACCAGAAAGGGACAGGGGTTTAGAATCACTGAAGCTTTCTTT. Protein product: CASTRKGQGFRITEAFF.

This clonotype has just a few counts. The CDR3 nucleotides read TGTGCCAGCAGTTACTCGCCGGGGGCAGGGAACACTGAAGCTTTCTTT. Residues: CASSYSPGAGNTEAFF. The chain carries TRBV6-5 and TRBJ1-1; the D gene is possibly TRBD1 (6 bases). This CDR3 spans 16 amino acids. V was trimmed by 0 bases and J by 1 base, leaving 12 bases between them. From germline, CDR1 is MNHEY and CDR2 SVGAGI.

This clonotype has only a few counts. V usage is TRBV19 and J usage is TRBJ2-1; 7 bases fit TRBD2. V lost 1 base and J lost 10; bases outside the gene matches: 4. The germline V gene encodes CDR1 LNHDA and CDR2 SQIVND (reference sequence). The CDR3 spans 13 residues. The CDR3 sequence: CASSIAGGEEQFF. In nucleotides, the CDR3 is TGTGCCAGTAGTATAGCGGGGGGAGAGGAGCAGTTCTTC.

The genes are TRBV6-1 and TRBJ2-7, with no clear D. Germline CDR1 and CDR2: MNHNS and SASEGT. This CDR3 region has 13 residues. The CDR3 nucleotides are TGTGCTTATGACCCGGATAACTCCTACGAGCAGTACTTC. Translating it yields CAYDPDNSYEQYF.

This clonotype was seen only a few times. V is TRBV20-1 and J is TRBJ1-5; TRBD1 matches 7 bases. V was pared by 6 bases and J by 5 bases, with 10 bases of the junction left unmatched. The V gene's germline CDR1 is DFQATT and CDR2 SNEGSKA (reference sequence). This CDR3 region has 14 residues. The CDR3 DNA reads as TGCAGTGCCCCCACCCGGGACAGATATCAGCCCCAGCATTTT. It is translated as CSAPTRDRYQPQHF.

This clonotype was picked up a small number of times. This chain links TRBV10-3 with TRBJ1-3, with a tentative D call TRBD1 (5 bases). The germline V and J ends were trimmed by 5 bases and 4 bases, with 18 bases remaining between them. This CDR3 has 16 residues. Germline assignment: CDR1 ENHRY and CDR2 SYGVKD. The CDR3 nucleotides read TGTGCCATCAGTCTGACGACCGGGACGGCCGGAAACACCATATATTTT. It yields the protein CAISLTTGTAGNTIYF.